The T cell receptor (beta chain) described here comes from a study of blood T cell repertoires in COVID-19 (dated by TCRdb to 2018 to 2020). In the study overall: Samples from collaborators originated in the United States, Italy and Spain and spanned both the acute and convalescent phases of COVID-19. A freely available public database, intended as a resource for researchers studying the immune response to SARS-CoV-2, is where the repertoires were released. Subjects who had been exposed to COVID-19, were actively infected with it, or had recovered from it provided the deeply sampled blood TCRbeta repertoires that made up the dataset. Nearly every sample came with metadata listing a de-identified subject ID, COVID-19 status, age in years and sex. Where HLA class I and class II types were available, the types were taken from metadata supplied by the sample provider, not from assay-based typing. The prospective study material was composed of cDNA or gDNA derived from T cells, B-cell-depleted T cells, or PBMCs. Samples were obtained from the ongoing ImmuneRACE study (first 160 participants) and from 1,254 subjects provided by 6 global collaborators.

This clone was recorded only once. What this receptor recognizes is not known. Base qualities are not recorded, but no much larger clone differs from it by a single base. At one collaborating source in Seattle, patients were enrolled during active infection and were followed longitudinally through the course of disease. Whole blood was collected in K2EDTA tubes by collaborating institutions according to the institutions' own protocols. For TCRbeta analysis, collaborator samples were shipped as frozen whole blood, as isolated PBMCs, or as DNA extracted from either sample type. Taken from cysteine to phenylalanine, the CDR3 has 18 residues. The entry retains the CDR3 DNA only, 54 bases that are in frame from base 1. The junction shows trimming of 6 bases on V and 6 bases on J, and the gene matches do not reach 16 bases of it. CDR1 and CDR2 (MNHEY, SMNVEV) derive from the germline V gene (reference sequence).

TCRbeta CDR3 regions were amplified from genomic DNA by means of the immunoSEQ Assay, a bias-controlled multiplex PCR. The authors processed their data as follows. Within the assay, amplification of reference gene primers was used to estimate how many nucleated cells each sample contained. To quantify the absolute abundance of each unique TCRbeta CDR3 rearrangement, sequence reads were collapsed and filtered. Productive Simpson clonality was computed per sample as the square root of Simpson's diversity index over productive rearrangements. Drawn from immuneACCESS, this table holds only the in-frame rearrangements with V and J called that TCRdb kept. Clones are partly lost; checked studies trace under half to an unresolved V gene and leave the rest unexplained. D and trimming come from the DNA, and the V and J calls and clone size come from that table. This sample lists 200,000 or so clones; 85% were detected once. The ten biggest clones cover approximately 0.97% of the sample.

Broader findings and caveats from the paper: Clinical and demographic metadata were provided uncurated, with the amount varying by source and participant.

Sequences were obtained from peripheral blood. This sequence uses TRBV27 and TRBJ2-7; 14 central nucleotides agree with TRBD2. The sequence was obtained from a man aged 60 to 75 with COVID-19, enrolled during active disease. The CDR3 region reads CASRYGTSGSSGPVEQYF. The DNA is as follows: TGTGCCAGCAGATACGGGACTAGCGGGAGTTCCGGCCCCGTCGAGCAGTACTTC.